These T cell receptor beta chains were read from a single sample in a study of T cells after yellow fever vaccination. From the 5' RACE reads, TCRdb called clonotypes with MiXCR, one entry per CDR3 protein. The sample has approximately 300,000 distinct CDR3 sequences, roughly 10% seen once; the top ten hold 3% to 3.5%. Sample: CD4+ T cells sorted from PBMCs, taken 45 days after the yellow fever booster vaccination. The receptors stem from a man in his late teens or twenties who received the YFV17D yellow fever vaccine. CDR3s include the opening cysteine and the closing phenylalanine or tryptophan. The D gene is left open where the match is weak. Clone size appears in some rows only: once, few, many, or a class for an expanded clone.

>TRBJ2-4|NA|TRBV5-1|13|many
CASSLERWGIQYF
TGCGCCAGCAGCTTGGAACGATGGGGCATTCAGTACTTC
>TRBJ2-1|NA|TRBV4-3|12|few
CASSQVGNEQFF
TGCGCCAGCAGCCAAGTTGGGAATGAGCAGTTCTTC
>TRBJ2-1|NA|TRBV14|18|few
CASSQYVGGEAGRNEQFF
TGTGCCAGCAGCCAATATGTAGGTGGGGAGGCCGGGCGGAATGAGCAGTTCTTC
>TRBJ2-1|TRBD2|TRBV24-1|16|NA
CATSDFSGGPYNEQFF
TGTGCCACCAGTGATTTTTCGGGGGGGCCCTACAATGAGCAGTTCTTC
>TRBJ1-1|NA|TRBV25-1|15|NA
CASSDRPPRDTEAFF
TGTGCCAGCAGTGATCGACCGCCCCGGGACACTGAAGCTTTCTTT
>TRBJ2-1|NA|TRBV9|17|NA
CASSRRGTASPYNEQFF
TGTGCCAGCAGTCGACGTGGGACTGCCAGTCCCTACAATGAGCAGTTCTTC
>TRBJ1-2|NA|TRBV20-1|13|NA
CSARTRTGEGYTF
TGCAGTGCTAGAACCCGGACTGGAGAGGGCTACACCTTC
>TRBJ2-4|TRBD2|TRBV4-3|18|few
CASSPFSGGPLAKNIQYF
TGCGCCAGCAGCCCTTTTAGCGGGGGACCCCTAGCCAAAAACATTCAGTACTTC
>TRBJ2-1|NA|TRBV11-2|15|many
CASSLERGSYNEQFF
TGTGCCAGCAGCTTAGAGCGGGGATCCTACAATGAGCAGTTCTTC
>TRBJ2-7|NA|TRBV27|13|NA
CASSLSGVDEQYF
TGTGCCAGCAGTTTATCGGGGGTCGACGAGCAGTACTTC
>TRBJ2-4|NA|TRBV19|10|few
CASGGNIQYF
TGTGCCAGTGGAGGAAACATTCAGTACTTC